This T cell receptor beta chain was identified during a study of shared clonotypes between healthy human individuals. Study summary: Each donor contributed plates that comprised three CD4 naive, three CD4 memory, two CD8 naive and one CD8 memory.

Whole-study results and caveats: Blood was the sole source, and tissue repertoires probably differ.

The table came from immunoSEQ multiplex PCR; TCRdb's copy has only in-frame clones and leaves some out. Here the sample spans some 2.3 million clones, approximately 95% being singletons. Termini included, the CDR3 measures 10 amino acids. Comments on this clone: Its antigen is currently unknown. This CDR3 is missing its conserved last phenylalanine or tryptophan, likely due to a read error. The DNA is left out, because the CDR3 cannot be placed on it with certainty; the CDR3 is given as TCRdb lists it.

The chain uses TRBV21-1 and TRBJ2-7; the D call in the table, TRBD2, was not verified against the DNA. TRBV21-1 is marked as a pseudogene. The specimen was naive CD4+ T cells from PBMCs. Subset meaning: CD45RA+ positively selected. This TCR came from a man between 18 and 35 years old in good health. Some clones in this sample may be carry-over from other donors' samples. The CDR3 is CASSYARTVR.